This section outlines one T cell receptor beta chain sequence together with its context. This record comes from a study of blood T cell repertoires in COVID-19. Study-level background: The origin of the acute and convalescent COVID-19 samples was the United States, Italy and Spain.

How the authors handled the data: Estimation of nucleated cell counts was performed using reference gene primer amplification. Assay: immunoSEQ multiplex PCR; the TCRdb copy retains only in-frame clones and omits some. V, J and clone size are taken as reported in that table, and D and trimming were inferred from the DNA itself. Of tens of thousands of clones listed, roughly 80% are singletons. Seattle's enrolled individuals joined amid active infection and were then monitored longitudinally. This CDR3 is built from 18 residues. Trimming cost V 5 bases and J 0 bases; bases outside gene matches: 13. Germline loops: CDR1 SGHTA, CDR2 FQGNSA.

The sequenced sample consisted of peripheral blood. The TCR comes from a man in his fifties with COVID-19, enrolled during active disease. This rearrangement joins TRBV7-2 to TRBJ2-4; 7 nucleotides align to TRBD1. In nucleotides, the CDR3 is TGTGCCAGCAGCCCTCAAGGGACAGTTATTTTAGCCAAAAACATTCAGTACTTC. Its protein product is CASSPQGTVILAKNIQYF.